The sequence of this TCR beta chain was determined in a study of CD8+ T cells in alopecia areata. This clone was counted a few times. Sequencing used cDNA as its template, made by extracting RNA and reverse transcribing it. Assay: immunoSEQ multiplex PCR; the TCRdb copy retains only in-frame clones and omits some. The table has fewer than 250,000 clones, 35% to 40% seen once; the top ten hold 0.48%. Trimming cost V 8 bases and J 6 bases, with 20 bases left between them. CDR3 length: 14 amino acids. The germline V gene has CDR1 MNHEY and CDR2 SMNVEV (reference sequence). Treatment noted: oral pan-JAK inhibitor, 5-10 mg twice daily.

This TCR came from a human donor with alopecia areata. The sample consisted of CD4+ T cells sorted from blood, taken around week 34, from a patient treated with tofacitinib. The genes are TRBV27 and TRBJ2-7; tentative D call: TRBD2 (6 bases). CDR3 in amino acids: CASALLAGPGEQYF. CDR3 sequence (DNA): TGTGCCAGCGCCCTCCTTGCGGGACCCGGCGAGCAGTACTTC.